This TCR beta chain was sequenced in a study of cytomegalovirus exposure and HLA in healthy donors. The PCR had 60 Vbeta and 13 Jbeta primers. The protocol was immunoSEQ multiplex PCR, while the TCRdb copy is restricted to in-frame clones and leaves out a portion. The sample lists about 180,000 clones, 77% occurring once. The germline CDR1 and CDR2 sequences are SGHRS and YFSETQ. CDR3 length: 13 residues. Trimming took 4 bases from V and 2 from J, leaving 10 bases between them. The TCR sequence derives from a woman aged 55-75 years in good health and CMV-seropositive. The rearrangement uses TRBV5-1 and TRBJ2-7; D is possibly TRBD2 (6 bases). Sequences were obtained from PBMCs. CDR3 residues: CASSHGSPYEQYF. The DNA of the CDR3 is TGCGCCAGCAGCCACGGGAGTCCCTACGAGCAGTACTTC.